The rows below give T cell receptor beta chains drawn from one sample of a study of blood T cell repertoires in COVID-19. Sequencing used immunoSEQ multiplex PCR; TCRdb keeps in-frame clones, though not all of them. The sample lists about 480,000 clones; approximately 88% were seen once. Sequencing was performed on peripheral blood. All receptors derive from a woman in her fifties or sixties with COVID-19, enrolled during active disease. CDR3s include the opening cysteine and the closing phenylalanine or tryptophan. D genes are given only for firm matches. Expanded clones get a size class; other rows say once, few or many, or leave the size out.

j_call | clone_size | d_call | v_call | cdr3_nt | cdr3_aa
TRBJ1-3 | . | TRBD1 | TRBV30 | TGTGCCTGGGGGACAGGGGTTAGATTTGGAAACACCATATATTTT | CAWGTGVRFGNTIYF
TRBJ1-1 | . | . | TRBV30 | TGTGCCTGGCAATACCCCCAGGGAATCACTGAAGCTTTCTTT | CAWQYPQGITEAFF
TRBJ1-3 | once | . | TRBV7-2 | TGTGCCAGCAGCTTGGGCAGGGTCGAAAACACCATATATTTT | CASSLGRVENTIYF
TRBJ1-4 | . | TRBD1 | TRBV7-2 | TGTGCCAGCAGCCTAGGGACAGGGTACGAAAAACTGTTTTTT | CASSLGTGYEKLFF
TRBJ1-3 | once | . | TRBV18 | TGTGCCAGCTCACCAGTCCAGGGGCTGGGCAGCTCTGGAAACACCATATATTTT | CASSPVQGLGSSGNTIYF
TRBJ2-5 | . | TRBD2 | TRBV6-5 | TGTGCCCTCGGGGGGGGAGGAGAGACCCAGTACTTC | CALGGGGETQYF
TRBJ1-4 | . | TRBD1 | TRBV5-6 | TGTGCCAGCAGCTCACAGGGGATGGCGAATGAAAAACTGTTTTTT | CASSSQGMANEKLFF
TRBJ2-1 | . | . | TRBV4-1 | TGCGCCAGCAGCAGCCCCGGGGAGGATCAGTTCTTC | CASSSPGEDQFF
TRBJ1-5 | . | TRBD1 | TRBV7-2 | TGTGCCAGCAGCCCAGGGACAGACGGAAATCAGCCCCAGCATTTT | CASSPGTDGNQPQHF
TRBJ1-4 | . | . | TRBV7-9 | TGTGCCAGCAGCTTAGAGGCAGGGGCCGGTGAAAAACTGTTTTTT | CASSLEAGAGEKLFF
TRBJ1-2 | once | . | TRBV28 | TGTGCCAGCAGTTTTGGTAGCCGGGGGAACTATGGCTACACCTTC | CASSFGSRGNYGYTF
TRBJ1-2 | . | . | TRBV28 | TGTGCCAGCAGTTTCAAACAGCTCCGCTACACCTTC | CASSFKQLRYTF
TRBJ1-1 | . | . | TRBV30 | TGTGCCTGGAGCCTCCAGGGGAGAGGTACTGAAGCTTTCTTT | CAWSLQGRGTEAFF
TRBJ2-3 | once | . | TRBV20-1 | TGCAGCGCCGGGAGCACAGATACGCAGTATTTT | CSAGSTDTQYF
TRBJ2-7 | . | . | TRBV27 | TGTGCCAGCAGCTCAGGTTTGTCCTACGAGCAGTACTTC | CASSSGLSYEQYF
TRBJ2-1 | . | TRBD1 | TRBV24-1 | TGTGCCACCAGTGATCCCGGACAGGGGGCCAGGGGTGAGCAGTTCTTC | CATSDPGQGARGEQFF
TRBJ1-2 | . | . | TRBV4-2 | TGTGCCAGCAGCCCCGGGGGGGGCGTAAACTATGGCTACACCTTC | CASSPGGGVNYGYTF
TRBJ2-1 | few | . | TRBV27 | TGTGCCAGCAGTTCCGACGGGGACTACAATGAGCAGTTCTTC | CASSSDGDYNEQFF
TRBJ1-5 | . | . | TRBV9 | TGTGCCAGCAGTGCAACGGGGGGGGAGAATCAGCCCCAGCATTTT | CASSATGGENQPQHF
TRBJ1-1 | . | . | TRBV29-1 | TGCAGCGTCTCCCAGAACGCTGAAGCTTTCTTT | CSVSQNAEAFF
TRBJ1-2 | . | . | TRBV19 | TGTGCCAGTTACGAATGGAGCTATGGCTACACCTTC | CASYEWSYGYTF
TRBJ2-7 | few | . | TRBV9 | TGTGCCAGCAGCGTAGGTGGGGACACCTCCTACGAGCAGTACTTC | CASSVGGDTSYEQYF
TRBJ1-5 | . | TRBD1 | TRBV2 | TGTGCCAGCACAGAGGACAGGGGACGGGTCAATCAGCCCCAGCATTTT | CASTEDRGRVNQPQHF
TRBJ2-1 | . | TRBD1 | TRBV5-5 | TGTGCCAGCAGGTCCGGGACAGGGGGCAATGAGCAGTTCTTC | CASRSGTGGNEQFF
TRBJ2-3 | . | TRBD2 | TRBV2 | TGTGCCAGCAGAGAATTGCGGGGGGGGAGCGGAGATACGCAGTATTTT | CASRELRGGSGDTQYF
TRBJ1-1 | . | . | TRBV10-3 | TGTGCCATCAGTGAGGACAGGACCGGCACTGAAGCTTTCTTT | CAISEDRTGTEAFF
TRBJ2-3 | . | TRBD2 | TRBV11-3 | TGTGCCAGCAGCTCCCCAATGACTAGCGGGGGGACAGATACGCAGTATTTT | CASSSPMTSGGTDTQYF
TRBJ1-6 | . | TRBD1 | TRBV7-6 | TGTGCCAGCAGCCGTACCGGGACAGGGCCGAATTCACCCCTCCACTTT | CASSRTGTGPNSPLHF
TRBJ2-7 | once | TRBD2 | TRBV18 | TGTGCCAGCTCACCCCCGGGACTAACCTACGAGCAGTACTTC | CASSPPGLTYEQYF
TRBJ1-2 | . | . | TRBV19 | TGTGCCAGTAGTATTAGGGAGCGTGGCTACACCTTC | CASSIRERGYTF
TRBJ2-1 | . | . | TRBV11-2 | TGTGCCAGCATCCCAGGGGTGAACTCCTACAATGAGCAGTTCTTC | CASIPGVNSYNEQFF
TRBJ1-1 | . | . | TRBV30 | TGTGCCTGGACCTCCGACACCGGGGGAAAAGCTTTCTTT | CAWTSDTGGKAFF
TRBJ1-3 | . | . | TRBV9 | TGTGCCAGCAGCGCCGGGACTGGGACGTCCATATATTTT | CASSAGTGTSIYF
TRBJ1-1 | once | TRBD1 | TRBV2 | TGTGCCAGCAGTGAGGACAGGGGTCACACTGAAGCTTTCTTT | CASSEDRGHTEAFF
TRBJ2-1 | . | TRBD2 | TRBV11-2 | TGTGCCAGCAGATTTAGCGGGGGGGCCTACAATGAGCAGTTCTTC | CASRFSGGAYNEQFF
TRBJ1-2 | . | . | TRBV19 | TGTGCCAGTAGTCGAGGCACGGGGTACGGGGGCTACACCTTC | CASSRGTGYGGYTF
TRBJ2-6 | . | . | TRBV12-3/TRBV12-4 | TGTGCCAGCACCCTAGGGGACGTCCTGACTTTC | CASTLGDVLTF
TRBJ2-3 | . | . | TRBV24-1 | TGTGCCACCAGTGACCCCGGGACAGATACGCAGTATTTT | CATSDPGTDTQYF
TRBJ2-2 | . | TRBD1 | TRBV9 | TGTGCCAGCAGTCTGACAGGGGACACCGGGGAGCTGTTTTTT | CASSLTGDTGELFF
TRBJ1-5 | . | TRBD1 | TRBV7-2 | TGTGCCAGCAGCCTCCGGACAGGGCCTCAGCCCCAGCATTTT | CASSLRTGPQPQHF
TRBJ2-7 | . | TRBD1 | TRBV19 | TGTGCCAGTAGTAGGACAGGGGCGGCCTACGAGCAGTACTTC | CASSRTGAAYEQYF
TRBJ1-1 | . | . | TRBV27 | TGTGCCAGCAGTTTATCGAGGGGGTTCTACACTGAAGCTTTCTTT | CASSLSRGFYTEAFF
TRBJ1-4 | . | . | TRBV12-3/TRBV12-4 | TGTGCCAGTATGGGAGGAGAAAAACTGTTTTTT | CASMGGEKLFF
TRBJ2-5 | . | . | TRBV3-1/TRBV3-2 | TGTGCCAGCAGCCAAACCGGAGGGGAGACCCAGTACTTC | CASSQTGGETQYF
TRBJ2-5 | . | TRBD1 | TRBV28 | TGTGCCAGCAGCTGGGACAGGGTACAAGAGACCCAGTACTTC | CASSWDRVQETQYF
TRBJ1-5 | few | TRBD1 | TRBV19 | TGTGCCAGTAGTATTCGGCAGGGGGATCAGCCCCAGCATTTT | CASSIRQGDQPQHF
TRBJ1-2 | . | TRBD1 | TRBV10-3 | TGTGCCATCAGATTAGAGGGGACAGGGGTTGGCACCTTC | CAIRLEGTGVGTF